This TCR beta chain was documented in a study of blood T cell repertoires in COVID-19. The method was immunoSEQ multiplex PCR; TCRdb's version includes in-frame clones alone and lacks a portion of them. The data contain 120,000 or so clones, 76% of them singletons. Germline loops: CDR1 GTSNPN, CDR2 SVGIG (reference sequence). The length of the CDR3 is 15 residues. With 2 bases removed from V and 0 bases from J, the gap between germline ends came to 11 bases. The rearrangement uses TRBV30 and TRBJ1-3; D ambiguous. Sequenced input: peripheral blood. The source is a woman aged 80 or over with acute or convalescent COVID-19. For the CDR3, the DNA is TGTGCCTGGAGTCATGCGGGGAGCTCTGGAAACACCATATATTTT. Amino acid sequence: CAWSHAGSSGNTIYF.